Listed here are 30 T cell receptor beta chains from one sample, sequenced in a study of blood T cell repertoires in COVID-19. Repertoires were generated with immunoSEQ multiplex PCR, while TCRdb's copy carries only in-frame clones and drops some. Of around 480,000 clones in the sample, 70% to 90% are singletons; the top ten hold roughly 12%. The sample taken for sequencing was peripheral blood. Receptor source: a woman between 50 and 59 years old with COVID-19, enrolled during active disease.

On this clone itself: At the DNA level, this CDR3 is encoded by other sequences in the same sample as well. This chain links TRBV6-5 with TRBJ1-5; no clear D. The CDR3 has 14 amino acids. The germline gives CDR1 MNHEY, CDR2 SVGAGI. Trimming removed 6 bases at V and 2 bases at J, with 11 bases between. This CDR3 is CASSRTGGNQPQHF. Here the CDR3 DNA reads TGTGCCAGCAGCCGTACCGGGGGCAATCAGCCCCAGCATTTT.

The DNA of the CDR3 is TGTGCCAGTAGTCCACCGGGAGCCCGGGACGGTAACTATGGCTACACCTTC. It yields the protein CASSPPGARDGNYGYTF. This chain uses TRBV19 with TRBJ1-2, with D possibly matching TRBD1 (5 bases). Trimming removed 5 bases from V and 1 base from J, with 20 bases in between. Germline CDR1 is LNHDA and CDR2 is SQIVND (reference sequence). This CDR3 comprises 17 residues.

The CDR3 loop reads CASSKGGDGTYGYTF. Written as DNA, the CDR3 is TGTGCCAGCAGCAAAGGGGGAGACGGAACCTATGGCTACACCTTC. The V gene is TRBV21-1, the J gene TRBJ1-2. TRBV21-1 is listed as a pseudogene. The CDR3 covers 15 residues.

This chain uses TRBV5-1 with TRBJ2-4; unclear D gene. From germline, CDR1 is SGHRS and CDR2 YFSETQ. The length of the CDR3 is 13 residues. The V end was cut by 5 bases, the J end by 9 bases, with 15 bases between. CDR3 bases: TGCGCCAGCAGTATGGCAGGCGACGGCATTCAGTACTTC. Translated, it gives CASSMAGDGIQYF.

J is TRBJ2-2 and V is TRBV27, with a tentative D call TRBD2 (5 bases). Trimming pared 4 bases from V and 6 bases from J, leaving 21 bases between. Germline CDR1 and CDR2: MNHEY and SMNVEV (reference sequence). The CDR3 length is 17 residues. The CDR3 nucleotides read TGTGCCAGCAGTTCCTTATACCAGCGGTTGGGTTCCGGGGAGCTGTTTTTT. It is translated as CASSSLYQRLGSGELFF.

The genes are TRBV9 and TRBJ2-2; possible D gene TRBD1, 7 bases. Germline V gene sequence: CDR1 SGDLS, CDR2 YYNGEE. The CDR3 length is 16 residues. V was pared by 4 bases and J by 5 bases, with 18 bases between. CDR3: CASSSPRAGGTGELFF. The CDR3 bases are TGTGCCAGCAGCTCCCCTAGGGCAGGGGGGACCGGGGAGCTGTTTTTT.

The V call is TRBV28, the J call TRBJ1-2; maybe TRBD1 (6 bases). This CDR3 has 14 residues. Germline CDR1 reads MDHEN; CDR2 reads SYDVKM. The ends were cut back, 4 bases at V and 3 bases at J, with 12 bases in the middle. CDR3 coding DNA: TGTGCCAGCAGTTCGGGGGGGCCCTACTATGGCTACACCTTC. It encodes CASSSGGPYYGYTF.

The chain uses TRBV5-1 and TRBJ1-3; 10 bases map to TRBD1. The CDR3 is made up of 16 amino acids. Germline trimming cut 0 bases from V and 4 bases from J; bases unmatched to any gene: 4. Germline V gives CDR1 SGHRS, CDR2 YFSETQ. In DNA, the CDR3 is TGCGCCAGCAGCTTGGAGGGACAGGGGTCCGGAAACACCATATATTTT. Protein sequence: CASSLEGQGSGNTIYF.

The chain couples TRBV5-6 to TRBJ2-5; tentatively, D is TRBD2 (6 bases). Germline V CDR1 and CDR2: SGHDT, YYEEEE. Trimming stripped 4 bases from V and 3 bases from J, with 22 bases between. The length of the CDR3 is 17 residues. CDR3 sequence: CASSLPGWAGGKETQYF. In DNA form, the CDR3 reads TGTGCCAGCAGCCTCCCTGGTTGGGCTGGAGGGAAAGAGACCCAGTACTTC.

This sequence joins TRBV15 and TRBJ2-5; 10 bases map to TRBD2. From germline, CDR1 is LNHNV and CDR2 YYDKDF (reference sequence). V shed 4 bases and J 12 bases; nucleotides not matched to a gene: 11. CDR3 length equals 14 residues. CDR3 loop: CATSIGLAGDPEYF. DNA for the CDR3: TGTGCCACCAGCATAGGGCTAGCGGGGGACCCCGAGTACTTC.

The V and J genes are TRBV7-9 and TRBJ2-7, with 12 positions matching TRBD1. The V and J ends lost 3 bases and 6 bases, in that order; junction bases with no gene match: 3. Germline V CDR1 and CDR2: SEHNR, FQNEAQ (reference sequence). The CDR3 loop spans 14 amino acids. CDR3 DNA sequence: TGTGCCAGCAGCTTCGGGACAGGGGGCACCGAGCAGTACTTC. This translates into CASSFGTGGTEQYF. The full variable domain, with the rest looked up from reference TRBV7-9 and TRBJ2-7, is DTGVSQNPRHKITKRGQNVTFRCDPISEHNRLYWYRQTLGQGPEFLTYFQNEAQLEKSRLLSDRFSAERPKGSFSTLEIQRTEQGDSAMYLCASSFGTGGTEQYFGPGTRLTVT.

J is TRBJ2-3 and V is TRBV9, with a weak D call TRBD2 (7 bases). Trimming pared 4 bases from V and 11 bases from J, leaving 17 bases between. This CDR3 region has 13 residues. CDR1 SGDLS and CDR2 YYNGEE come from the germline V gene. CDR3 coding DNA: TGTGCCAGCAGCTCCGAGGGGGGGACTAAGCAGTATTTT. As protein: CASSSEGGTKQYF.

V is TRBV10-3 and J is TRBJ2-2; 12 bases map to TRBD2. Unmatched junction bases numbered 6, after V lost 4 bases and J lost 0 bases. Looked up from germline, CDR1 is ENHRY and CDR2 is SYGVKD. CDR3 length equals 18 residues. This CDR3 reads CAISGRGLAGTNTGELFF. CDR3 nucleotide sequence: TGTGCCATCAGTGGACGCGGACTAGCGGGGACGAACACCGGGGAGCTGTTTTTT.

The J gene is TRBJ1-1, the V gene TRBV7-9, with D possibly being TRBD1 (6 bases). Germline loops: CDR1 SEHNR, CDR2 FQNEAQ (reference sequence). Trimming cost V 5 bases and J 0 bases, with 7 bases left between them. The CDR3 is 13 residues long. The CDR3 DNA follows: TGTGCCAGCAGCCGACAGGTGAACACTGAAGCTTTCTTT. Translating gives CASSRQVNTEAFF.

The rearrangement joins TRBV29-1 to TRBJ2-3; 8 positions agree with TRBD2. The length of the CDR3 is 13 residues. Looked up from germline, CDR1 is SQVTM and CDR2 is ANQGSEA. The ends lost 2 bases at V and 4 bases at J; junction bases unmatched: 2. CDR3 in amino acids: CSVELAGPDTQYF. The CDR3 DNA follows: TGCAGCGTTGAATTAGCGGGGCCAGATACGCAGTATTTT.

DNA of the CDR3: TGTGCCAGCAGCTTGGTAGGGGCGCCGAGCTATGGCTACACCTTC. It specifies CASSLVGAPSYGYTF. The V call is TRBV5-4, the J call TRBJ1-2; D is perhaps TRBD1 (5 bases). V was clipped by 0 bases and J by 4 bases, with 13 bases between them. Germline V gives CDR1 SGHNT, CDR2 YYREEE (reference sequence). The CDR3 runs 15 residues.

This clone was observed a single time. J is TRBJ1-1 and V is TRBV3-1 (or the pseudogene TRBV3-2); D remains ambiguous. Deletions cut 4 bases from V and 2 bases from J, with 11 bases between. The CDR3 is 14 amino acids. The germline V gene encodes CDR1 LGHDT and CDR2 YNNKEL (reference sequence). CDR3 coding DNA: TGTGCCAGCAGCCCCCGGGGAGGCAACACTGAAGCTTTCTTT. Its translation is CASSPRGGNTEAFF.

The CDR3 loop reads CASNSGTAIETQYF. CDR3 bases: TGTGCCAGTAACTCCGGGACAGCTATTGAGACCCAGTACTTC. The genes are TRBV19 and TRBJ2-5; 7 bases are shared with TRBD1. The CDR3 runs 14 residues. Germline V gene sequence: CDR1 LNHDA, CDR2 SQIVND (reference sequence). Trimming removed 7 bases from V and 5 bases from J; junction bases left unmatched: 10.

This chain links TRBV19 with TRBJ1-5, with D unresolved. The CDR3 is made up of 14 amino acids. Trimming left V 7 bases short and J 0 bases short, with 10 bases between. Germline loops: CDR1 LNHDA, CDR2 SQIVND (reference sequence). In DNA, the CDR3 is TGTGCCAGTACACAGCTTTATAGCAATCAGCCCCAGCATTTT. Its translation: CASTQLYSNQPQHF. Using reference TRBV19 and TRBJ1-5 for the parts outside the CDR3, the full variable domain is DGGITQSPKYLFRKEGQNVTLSCEQNLNHDAMYWYRQDPGQGLRLIYYSQIVNDFQKGDIAEGYSVSREKKESFPLTVTSAQKNPTAFYLCASTQLYSNQPQHFGDGTRLSIL.

The rearrangement links TRBV6-5 to TRBJ2-2, with 10 bases matching TRBD1. J was trimmed by 7 bases and V by 8 bases; bases with no gene match: 7. Per germline, CDR1 MNHEY and CDR2 SVGAGI. This CDR3 spans 14 amino acids. The CDR3 sequence is CASSRQGAFGELFF. CDR3 DNA sequence: TGTGCCAGCTCCCGACAGGGGGCGTTCGGGGAGCTGTTTTTT.

V is TRBV27 and J is TRBJ2-2; unclear D gene. Trimming pared 6 bases from V and 6 bases from J, leaving 14 bases between. The length of the CDR3 is 14 residues. Germline V gives CDR1 MNHEY, CDR2 SMNVEV (reference sequence). The chain's CDR3 is CASRRGLGAGELFF. Written as DNA, the CDR3 is TGTGCCAGCAGGAGAGGTCTTGGCGCCGGGGAGCTGTTTTTT.

V gene TRBV19 combines with J gene TRBJ2-7; 7 nucleotides agree with TRBD1. J gave up 3 bases and V 5 bases, and 13 bases lay outside the gene matches. CDR1 is LNHDA, CDR2 SQIVND, per germline (reference sequence). The CDR3 spans 16 residues. CDR3 residues: CASSSSSPGQFYEQYF. In DNA, the CDR3 is TGTGCCAGTAGTTCCTCATCCCCGGGACAGTTCTACGAGCAGTACTTC.

This chain links TRBV19 with TRBJ2-2; 9 nucleotides align to TRBD2. CDR1 is LNHDA, CDR2 SQIVND, per germline (reference sequence). V shed 6 bases, J shed 6 bases, and the junction held 5 bases outside the gene matches. CDR3 length equals 14 residues. The CDR3 spells CASSGTSWPGELFF. CDR3 in DNA: TGTGCCAGTAGCGGGACTAGCTGGCCCGGGGAGCTGTTTTTT.

V and J are TRBV3-1 (or the pseudogene TRBV3-2) and TRBJ2-7; D is unresolved. Germline values: CDR1 LGHDT, CDR2 YNNKEL (reference sequence). The V and J ends lost 0 bases and 3 bases respectively, with 6 bases between them. This CDR3 comprises 13 residues. DNA for the CDR3: TGTGCCAGCAGCCAAGATTGGAGCTACGAGCAGTACTTC. It is translated as CASSQDWSYEQYF.

The rearrangement uses TRBV6-2 or TRBV6-3 and TRBJ2-2, with 9 bases lining up with TRBD2. With 6 bases clipped from V and 7 bases from J, the junction kept 12 bases outside the gene matches. CDR1 is MNHEY and CDR2 is SVGEGT in the germline V gene. This CDR3 has 16 amino acids. The CDR3 bases are TGTGCCAGCAGCTTAAGACTAGCGGAAGGTTTCGGGGAGCTGTTTTTT. The encoded protein is CASSLRLAEGFGELFF.

This clone was recorded only once. The sample contains more than one DNA sequence encoding this CDR3. The chain joins TRBV29-1 to TRBJ1-1, with D unresolved. Germline values: CDR1 SQVTM, CDR2 ANQGSEA. V lost 6 bases and J lost 3, with 5 bases in between. CDR3 length: 10 amino acids. CDR3 region: CSVGDTEAFF. The DNA for the CDR3 is TGCAGCGTCGGAGACACTGAAGCTTTCTTT.

This clone occurred once. The chain employs TRBV18 and TRBJ2-1; 10 nucleotides align to TRBD1. Germline V gene lookup returns CDR1 KGHSH and CDR2 LQKENI. This CDR3 comprises 16 residues. V was pared by 0 bases and J by 9 bases, with 8 bases of the junction left unmatched. The CDR3 sequence is CASSPPRTGGYGEQFF. Written as DNA, the CDR3 is TGTGCCAGCTCACCACCGAGGACAGGGGGGTACGGTGAGCAGTTCTTC. Drawing the rest from reference TRBV18 and TRBJ2-1, the complete variable domain is NAGVMQNPRHLVRRRGQEARLRCSPMKGHSHVYWYRQLPEEGLKFMVYLQKENIIDESGMPKERFSAEFPKEGPSILRIQQVVRGDSAAYFCASSPPRTGGYGEQFFGPGTRLTVL.

The rearrangement joins TRBV20-1 to TRBJ1-3; D remains ambiguous. The CDR3 runs to 11 residues. Germline CDR1 and CDR2: DFQATT and SNEGSKA (reference sequence). The V end lost 4 bases, the J end lost 2 bases, and 3 bases lay between the germline ends. The DNA for the CDR3 is TGCAGTGCTACCACTGGAAACACCATATATTTT. Its protein product is CSATTGNTIYF.

The V call is TRBV5-1, the J call TRBJ2-1, with D possibly matching TRBD2 (6 bases). The CDR3 is 16 amino acids. V lost 2 bases and J lost 0, with 12 bases in between. From germline, CDR1 is SGHRS and CDR2 YFSETQ. CDR3 sequence: CASSFGTQGSYNEQFF. The CDR3 nucleotides read TGCGCCAGCAGCTTCGGGACTCAGGGCTCCTACAATGAGCAGTTCTTC. The full variable domain, rest sourced from reference TRBV5-1 and TRBJ2-1, is KAGVTQTPRYLIKTRGQQVTLSCSPISGHRSVSWYQQTPGQGLQFLFEYFSETQRNKGNFPGRFSGRQFSNSRSEMNVSTLELGDSALYLCASSFGTQGSYNEQFFGPGTRLTVL.

CDR3 DNA: TGCGCCAGCAGCCCAAGTGCGGGATACCTGAACACTGAAGCTTTCTTT. As protein: CASSPSAGYLNTEAFF. V usage is TRBV4-1 and J usage is TRBJ1-1; D ambiguous. The V gene lost 4 bases and the J gene lost 0 bases, with 15 bases spanning the gap. CDR1 and CDR2 (germline): MGHRA, YSYEKL. This CDR3 spans 16 amino acids.